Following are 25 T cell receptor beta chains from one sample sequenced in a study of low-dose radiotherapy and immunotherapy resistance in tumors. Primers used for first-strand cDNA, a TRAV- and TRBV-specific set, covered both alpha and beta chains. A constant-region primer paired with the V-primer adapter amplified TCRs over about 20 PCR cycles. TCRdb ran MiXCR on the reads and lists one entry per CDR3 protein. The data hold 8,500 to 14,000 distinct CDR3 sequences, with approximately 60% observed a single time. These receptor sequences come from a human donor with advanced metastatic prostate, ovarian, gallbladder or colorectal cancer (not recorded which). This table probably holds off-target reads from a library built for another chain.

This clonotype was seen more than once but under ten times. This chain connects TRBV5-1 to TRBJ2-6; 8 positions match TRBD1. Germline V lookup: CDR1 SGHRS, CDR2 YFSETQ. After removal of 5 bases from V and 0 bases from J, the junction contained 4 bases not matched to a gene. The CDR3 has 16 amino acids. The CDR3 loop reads CASRITGGSGANVLTF. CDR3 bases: TGCGCCAGCAGGATCACAGGGGGCTCTGGGGCCAACGTCCTGACTTTC.

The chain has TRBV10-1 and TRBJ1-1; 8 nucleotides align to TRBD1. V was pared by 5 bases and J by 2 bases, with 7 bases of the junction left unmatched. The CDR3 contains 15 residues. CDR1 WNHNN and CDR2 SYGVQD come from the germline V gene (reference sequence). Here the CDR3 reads CASSPGGLRNTEAFF. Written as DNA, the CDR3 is TGCGCCAGCAGTCCAGGGGGCCTCCGAAACACTGAAGCTTTCTTT.

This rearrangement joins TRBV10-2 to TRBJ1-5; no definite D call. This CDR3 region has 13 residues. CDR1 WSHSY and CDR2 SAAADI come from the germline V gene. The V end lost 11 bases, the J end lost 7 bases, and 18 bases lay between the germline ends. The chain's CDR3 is CAASDMASQPQHF. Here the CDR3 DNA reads TGCGCCGCTTCCGACATGGCATCCCAGCCCCAGCATTTT.

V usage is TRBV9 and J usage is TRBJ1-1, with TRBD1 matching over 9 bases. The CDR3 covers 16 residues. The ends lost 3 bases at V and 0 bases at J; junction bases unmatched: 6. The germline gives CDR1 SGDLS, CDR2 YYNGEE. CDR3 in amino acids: CASSALGTGLNTEAFF. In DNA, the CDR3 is TGTGCCAGCAGCGCCTTGGGGACAGGGCTGAACACTGAAGCTTTCTTT. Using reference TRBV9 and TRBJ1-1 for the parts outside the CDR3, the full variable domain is DSGVTQTPKHLITATGQRVTLRCSPRSGDLSVYWYQQSLDQGLQFLIQYYNGEERAKGNILERFSAQQFPDLHSELNLSSLELGDSALYFCASSALGTGLNTEAFFGQGTRLTVV.

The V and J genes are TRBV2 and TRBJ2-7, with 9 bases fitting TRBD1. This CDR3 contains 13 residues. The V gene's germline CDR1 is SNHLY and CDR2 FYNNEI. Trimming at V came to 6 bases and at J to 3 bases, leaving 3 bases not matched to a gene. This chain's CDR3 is CASSGGQGYEQYF. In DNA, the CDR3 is TGTGCCAGCAGCGGGGGACAGGGCTACGAGCAGTACTTC.

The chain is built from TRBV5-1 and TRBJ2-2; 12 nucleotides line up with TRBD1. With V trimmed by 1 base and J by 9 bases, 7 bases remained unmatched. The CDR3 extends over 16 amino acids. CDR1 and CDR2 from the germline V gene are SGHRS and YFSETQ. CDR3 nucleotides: TGCGCCAGCAGCTTGATGGGACAGGGGGCTTCCCGGGAGCTGTTTTTT. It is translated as CASSLMGQGASRELFF.

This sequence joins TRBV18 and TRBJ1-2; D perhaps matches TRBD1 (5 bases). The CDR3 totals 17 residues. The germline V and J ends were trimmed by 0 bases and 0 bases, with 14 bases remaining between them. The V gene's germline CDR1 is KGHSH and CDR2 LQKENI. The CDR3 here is CASSPPGVQGANYGYTF. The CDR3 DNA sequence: TGTGCCAGCTCACCACCGGGGGTCCAGGGAGCTAACTATGGCTACACCTTC.

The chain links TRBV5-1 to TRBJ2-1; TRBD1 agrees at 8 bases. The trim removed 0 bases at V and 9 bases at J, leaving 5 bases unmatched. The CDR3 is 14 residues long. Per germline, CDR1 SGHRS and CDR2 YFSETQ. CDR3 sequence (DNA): TGCGCCAGCAGCTTGGCTCAGGGGGCCTTTGAGCAGTTCTTC. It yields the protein CASSLAQGAFEQFF.

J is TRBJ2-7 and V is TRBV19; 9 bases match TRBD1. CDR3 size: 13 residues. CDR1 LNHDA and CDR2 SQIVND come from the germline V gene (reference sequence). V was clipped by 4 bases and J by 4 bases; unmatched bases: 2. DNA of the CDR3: TGTGCCAGTAGTACCGGACAGGGGTACGAGCAGTACTTC. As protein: CASSTGQGYEQYF.

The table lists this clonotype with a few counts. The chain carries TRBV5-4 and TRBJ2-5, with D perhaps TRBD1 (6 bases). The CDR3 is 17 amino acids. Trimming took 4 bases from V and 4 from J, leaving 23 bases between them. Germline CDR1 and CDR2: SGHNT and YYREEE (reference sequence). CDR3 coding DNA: TGTGCCAGCAGCCCTGGGGGCCGGGACGGGAATGGAGAGACCCAGTACTTC. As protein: CASSPGGRDGNGETQYF.

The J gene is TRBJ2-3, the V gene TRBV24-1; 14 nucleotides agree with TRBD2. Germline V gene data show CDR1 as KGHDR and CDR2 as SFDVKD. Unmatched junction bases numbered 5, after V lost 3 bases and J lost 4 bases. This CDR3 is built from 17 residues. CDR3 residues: CATSDRGTSGRADTQYF. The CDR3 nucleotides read TGTGCCACCAGTGATCGCGGGACTAGCGGGAGAGCAGATACGCAGTATTTT.

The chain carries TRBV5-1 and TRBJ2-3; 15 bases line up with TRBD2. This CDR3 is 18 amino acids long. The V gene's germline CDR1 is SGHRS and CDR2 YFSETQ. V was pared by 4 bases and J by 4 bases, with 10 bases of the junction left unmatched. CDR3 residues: CASSKGLAGGPRSDTQYF. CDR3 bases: TGCGCCAGCAGCAAAGGACTAGCGGGAGGGCCGCGGTCAGATACGCAGTATTTT.

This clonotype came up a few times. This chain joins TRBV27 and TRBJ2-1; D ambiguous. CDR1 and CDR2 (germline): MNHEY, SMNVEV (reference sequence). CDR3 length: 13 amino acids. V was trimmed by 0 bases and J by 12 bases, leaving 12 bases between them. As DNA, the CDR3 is TGTGCCAGCAGTTTATCGTGGCCCACCGGGCAGTTCTTC. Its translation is CASSLSWPTGQFF.

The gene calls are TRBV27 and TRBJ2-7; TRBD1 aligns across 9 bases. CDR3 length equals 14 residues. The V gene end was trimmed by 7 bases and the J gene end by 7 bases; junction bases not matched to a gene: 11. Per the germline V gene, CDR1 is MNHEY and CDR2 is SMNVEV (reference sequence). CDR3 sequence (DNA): TGTGCCAGCATCCCGGGACAGGGTTTGGGAGAGCAGTACTTC. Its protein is CASIPGQGLGEQYF.

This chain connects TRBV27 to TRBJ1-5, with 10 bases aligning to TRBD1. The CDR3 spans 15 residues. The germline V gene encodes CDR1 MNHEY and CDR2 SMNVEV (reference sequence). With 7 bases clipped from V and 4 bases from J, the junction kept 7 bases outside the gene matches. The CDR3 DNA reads TGTGCCAGCAAAAGGACAGGGGGTGATAATCAGCCCCAGCATTTT. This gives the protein CASKRTGGDNQPQHF.

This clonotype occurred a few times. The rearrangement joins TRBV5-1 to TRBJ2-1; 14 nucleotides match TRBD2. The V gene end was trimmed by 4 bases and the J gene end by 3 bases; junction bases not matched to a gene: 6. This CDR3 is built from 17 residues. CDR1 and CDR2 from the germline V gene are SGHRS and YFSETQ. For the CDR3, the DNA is TGCGCCAGCAGCCCGGGACTAGCGGGAGCGGTCTACAATGAGCAGTTCTTC. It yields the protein CASSPGLAGAVYNEQFF.

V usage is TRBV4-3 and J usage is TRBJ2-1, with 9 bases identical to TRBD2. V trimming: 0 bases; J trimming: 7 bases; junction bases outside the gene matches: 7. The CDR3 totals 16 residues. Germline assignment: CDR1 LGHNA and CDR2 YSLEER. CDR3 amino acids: CASSQELASGINEQFF. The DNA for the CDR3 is TGCGCCAGCAGCCAAGAATTGGCTAGCGGGATAAATGAGCAGTTCTTC.

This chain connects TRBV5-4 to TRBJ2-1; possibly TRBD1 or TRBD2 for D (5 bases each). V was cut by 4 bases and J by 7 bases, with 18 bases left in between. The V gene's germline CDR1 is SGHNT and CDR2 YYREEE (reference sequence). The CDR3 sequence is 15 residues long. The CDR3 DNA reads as TGTGCCAGCAGCCATCCGGGACCCTCAGCGAATGAGCAGTTCTTC. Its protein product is CASSHPGPSANEQFF.

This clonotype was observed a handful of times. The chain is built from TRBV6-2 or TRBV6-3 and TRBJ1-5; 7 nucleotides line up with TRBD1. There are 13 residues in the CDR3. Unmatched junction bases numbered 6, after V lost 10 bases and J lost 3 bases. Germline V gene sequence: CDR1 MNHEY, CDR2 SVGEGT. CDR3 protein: CATLTGINQPQHF. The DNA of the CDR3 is TGTGCCACCCTGACAGGGATCAATCAGCCCCAGCATTTT.

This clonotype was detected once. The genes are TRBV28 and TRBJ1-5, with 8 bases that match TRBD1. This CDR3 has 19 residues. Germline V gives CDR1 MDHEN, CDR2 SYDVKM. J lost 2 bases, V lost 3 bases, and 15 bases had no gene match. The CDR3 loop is CASSFRSGGVMGGNQPQHF. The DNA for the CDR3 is TGTGCCAGCAGTTTTAGGTCAGGGGGCGTAATGGGAGGCAATCAGCCCCAGCATTTT.

The DNA of the CDR3 is TGTGCCAGCTCACCATACGGTGCCGGGGCCAACGTCCTGACTTTC. Protein sequence: CASSPYGAGANVLTF. The V gene is TRBV18, the J gene TRBJ2-6, with D hard to call. Germline V gene data show CDR1 as KGHSH and CDR2 as LQKENI. V was cut by 2 bases and J by 4 bases, with 9 bases left in between. CDR3 size: 15 residues.

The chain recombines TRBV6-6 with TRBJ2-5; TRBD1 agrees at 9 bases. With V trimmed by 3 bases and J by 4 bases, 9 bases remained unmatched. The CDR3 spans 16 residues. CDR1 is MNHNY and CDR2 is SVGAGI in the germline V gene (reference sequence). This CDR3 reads CASSYGTGTSGETQYF. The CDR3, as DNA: TGTGCCAGCAGTTATGGGACAGGGACTTCGGGAGAGACCCAGTACTTC.

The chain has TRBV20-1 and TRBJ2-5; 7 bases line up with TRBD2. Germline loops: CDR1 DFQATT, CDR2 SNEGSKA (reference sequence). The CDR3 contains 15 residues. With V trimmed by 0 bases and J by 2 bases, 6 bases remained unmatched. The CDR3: CSARDAGAPQETQYF. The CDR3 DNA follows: TGCAGTGCTAGAGATGCGGGAGCCCCTCAAGAGACCCAGTACTTC.

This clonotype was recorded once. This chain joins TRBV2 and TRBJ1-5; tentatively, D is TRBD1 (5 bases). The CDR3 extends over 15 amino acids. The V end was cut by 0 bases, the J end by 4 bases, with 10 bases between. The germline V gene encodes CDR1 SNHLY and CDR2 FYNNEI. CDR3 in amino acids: CASSEALRGNQPQHF. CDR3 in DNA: TGTGCCAGCAGTGAAGCGCTTCGGGGGAATCAGCCCCAGCATTTT.

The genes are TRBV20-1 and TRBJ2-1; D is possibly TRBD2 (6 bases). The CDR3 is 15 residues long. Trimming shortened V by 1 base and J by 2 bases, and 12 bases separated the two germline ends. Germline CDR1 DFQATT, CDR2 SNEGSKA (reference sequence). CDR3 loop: CSARAGTQAYNEQFF. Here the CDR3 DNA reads TGCAGTGCTAGAGCCGGGACTCAAGCCTACAATGAGCAGTTCTTC.